These T cell receptor beta chains were read from a single sample in a study of blood T cell repertoires in COVID-19. Repertoires were generated with immunoSEQ multiplex PCR, while TCRdb's copy carries only in-frame clones and drops some. The data hold 150,000 to 200,000 clones, with approximately 82% observed a single time. Input material: PBMCs or T cells enriched from blood (not recorded which). These receptors came from a man between 45 and 60 years old who had recovered from COVID-19. Both conserved end residues are part of each CDR3. D genes are given only for firm matches. For some rows the clone size is stated as once, few or many, or as a class when expanded; others skip it.

CDR3 protein,CDR3 DNA,J gene,V gene,D gene,clone size
CASSQTSGQETQYF,TGTGCCAGCAGCCAGACTAGCGGCCAAGAGACCCAGTACTTC,TRBJ2-5,TRBV4-2,TRBD2,-
CASSQDRSGGASDTQYF,TGCGCCAGCAGCCAAGATAGGAGCGGGGGGGCCTCAGATACGCAGTATTTT,TRBJ2-3,TRBV4-1,TRBD2,-
CASSWKTGISTDTQYF,TGTGCCAGCAGCTGGAAGACAGGGATCAGCACAGATACGCAGTATTTT,TRBJ2-3,TRBV5-6,TRBD1,-
CASSARGGRRTGELFF,TGTGCCAGCAGCGCCCGGGGGGGCCGGCGGACCGGGGAGCTGTTTTTT,TRBJ2-2,TRBV9,TRBD2,-
CASSPPSDTQYF,TGTGCCAGCAGCCCCCCCTCAGATACGCAGTATTTT,TRBJ2-3,TRBV11-1,-,-
CASQTGNYGYTF,TGTGCCAGCCAGACAGGGAACTATGGCTACACCTTC,TRBJ1-2,TRBV19,TRBD1,many
CASSEIAIAVSLHF,TGTGCCAGCAGTGAAATAGCGATTGCCGTATCCCTCCACTTT,TRBJ1-6,TRBV2,-,-
CASSRGQGASRNTEAFF,TGTGCCAGCAGCCGAGGACAGGGGGCCTCGAGGAACACTGAAGCTTTCTTT,TRBJ1-1,TRBV7-9,TRBD1,once
CASRHSTAYEQYF,TGTGCCAGCAGGCATTCGACAGCTTACGAGCAGTACTTC,TRBJ2-7,TRBV28,-,once
CAISDRTQETQYF,TGTGCCATCAGTGACAGAACCCAAGAGACCCAGTACTTC,TRBJ2-5,TRBV10-3,-,-
CSVEGQGSSYEQYF,TGCAGCGTTGAAGGACAGGGCAGCTCCTACGAGCAGTACTTC,TRBJ2-7,TRBV29-1,TRBD1,-
CATSRYRDRGRSTEAFF,TGTGCCACCAGCAGATACCGGGACAGGGGGCGAAGCACTGAAGCTTTCTTT,TRBJ1-1,TRBV15,TRBD1,-
CASSEQGGTEAFF,TGCGCCAGCAGTGAGCAGGGGGGCACTGAAGCTTTCTTT,TRBJ1-1,TRBV10-2,TRBD1,-